This entry describes one T cell receptor beta chain. The protocol was immunoSEQ multiplex PCR, while the TCRdb copy is restricted to in-frame clones and leaves out a portion. The table includes around 73,000 clones, approximately 92% detected once. This CDR3 spans 18 amino acids. Germline loops: CDR1 LGHNA, CDR2 YNFKEQ. V lost 4 bases, J lost 7 bases, and 17 bases stayed unmatched. The record originates from a study of T cell changes during pregnancy in multiple sclerosis. Source: peripheral blood, taken in the third trimester of pregnancy. The clonotype originates from a female donor in good health, enrolled as a control in a pregnancy study. The chain couples TRBV4-2 to TRBJ2-1; 9 bases agree with TRBD1. CDR3 amino acids: CASSRGISGTGSRNEQFF. CDR3 nucleotides: TGTGCCAGCAGCCGCGGCATTTCCGGGACAGGGTCGAGGAATGAGCAGTTCTTC.